This T cell receptor (beta chain) came from a study of monozygotic twins with inflammatory bowel disease. Reanalyzing the 5' RACE reads, TCRdb keeps one entry per CDR3 protein, without DNA. The listing contains approximately 400,000 distinct CDR3 sequences. Germline V lookup: CDR1 SGHRS, CDR2 YFSETQ. CDR3 length: 14 amino acids. The receptor was derived from a human donor with ulcerative colitis or Crohn's disease, or a healthy co-twin of an affected twin (not recorded which). V usage is TRBV5-1 and J usage is TRBJ1-6; TCRdb returns TRBD1, unconfirmable since there is no DNA. The source material was blood. CDR3 sequence: CASSSQGSNSPLHF.